A selection of T cell receptor beta chains follows, all from one sample in a study of T cell changes during pregnancy in multiple sclerosis. Generated by immunoSEQ multiplex PCR, the TCRdb table keeps only in-frame clones and is missing some. The table has under 70,000 clones, 91% seen once. This material consisted of peripheral blood, taken after pregnancy. The receptors come from a female donor in good health, enrolled as a control in a pregnancy study. Each CDR3 is given with its conserved first and last residue. D genes are given only for firm matches. Clone size is given for some rows only: seen once, a few or many times, or a class if the clone is expanded.

TGTGCCAGCAGCCCAGGACAGGGCTCTGGTGGAACCTATGGCTACACCTTC | CASSPGQGSGGTYGYTF | TRBV7-6 | . | TRBJ1-2 | TRBD1
TGTGCCAGCAGCATTACTAGCGGGGGAAGCGTCTACGAGCAGTACTTC | CASSITSGGSVYEQYF | TRBV14 | . | TRBJ2-7 | TRBD2
TGTGCCAGCAGCTCCGAACCAACAGGGATCTACACCTTC | CASSSEPTGIYTF | TRBV7-3 | . | TRBJ1-2 | .
TGTGCCAGCAGTCGACAGGGCAGCGAGCAGTACTTC | CASSRQGSEQYF | TRBV6-5 | . | TRBJ2-7 | TRBD1
TGTGCCAGAAGCCCCCTTTTGAGCGGGGGACTGAACACCGGGGAGCTGTTTTTT | CARSPLLSGGLNTGELFF | TRBV7-5 | . | TRBJ2-2 | .
TGCGCCAGCAGCGAGGGCGGCGGGGAGGGGGAGACCCAGTACTTC | CASSEGGGEGETQYF | TRBV5-1 | once | TRBJ2-5 | TRBD2
TGTGCCAGCAGTTTTGGGGGCAGCTATAGCAATCAGCCCCAGCATTTT | CASSFGGSYSNQPQHF | TRBV27 | . | TRBJ1-5 | .
TGTGCCAGCAGCTTTACAGGGGATGAGACCCAGTACTTC | CASSFTGDETQYF | TRBV7-3 | . | TRBJ2-5 | TRBD1
TGTGCCAGTAGTGGTACAGGGGGCAATCAGCCCCAGCATTTT | CASSGTGGNQPQHF | TRBV19 | . | TRBJ1-5 | TRBD1
TGTGCCAGCAGCCCCCTAGGCACCGAAGGTGAAAAACTGTTTTTT | CASSPLGTEGEKLFF | TRBV9 | . | TRBJ1-4 | .
TGCGCCAGCAGCCCTTCTCACCTCCGGGGTGAAAAACTGTTTTTT | CASSPSHLRGEKLFF | TRBV4-3 | . | TRBJ1-4 | .
TGTGCCAGTAGTATAGATCGGCCAGGGGGCGACACTGAAGCTTTCTTT | CASSIDRPGGDTEAFF | TRBV19 | . | TRBJ1-1 | TRBD1
TGTGCCTGGAGTCCTACTAGGTATAACTATGGCTACACCTTC | CAWSPTRYNYGYTF | TRBV30 | few | TRBJ1-2 | .
TGTGCCAGCAGCCAAGATCCCGGGTCCTACGAGCAGTACTTC | CASSQDPGSYEQYF | TRBV14 | . | TRBJ2-7 | .